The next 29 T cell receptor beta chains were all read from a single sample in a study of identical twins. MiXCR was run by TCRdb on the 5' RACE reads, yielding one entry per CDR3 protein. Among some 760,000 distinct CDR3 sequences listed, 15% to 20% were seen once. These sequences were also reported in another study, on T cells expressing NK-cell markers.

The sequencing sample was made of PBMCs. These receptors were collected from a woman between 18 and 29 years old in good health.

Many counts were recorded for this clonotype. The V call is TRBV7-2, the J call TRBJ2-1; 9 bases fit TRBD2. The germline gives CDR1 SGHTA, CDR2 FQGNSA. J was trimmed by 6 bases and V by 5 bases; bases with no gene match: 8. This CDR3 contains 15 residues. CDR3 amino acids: CASSPRGLAGNEQFF. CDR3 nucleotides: TGTGCCAGCAGCCCCAGGGGACTAGCCGGCAATGAGCAGTTCTTC.

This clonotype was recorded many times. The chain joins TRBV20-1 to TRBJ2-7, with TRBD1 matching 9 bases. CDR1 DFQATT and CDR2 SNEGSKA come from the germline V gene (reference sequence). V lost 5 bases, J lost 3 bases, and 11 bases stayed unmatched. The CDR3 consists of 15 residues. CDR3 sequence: CSASAAGTGIYEQYF. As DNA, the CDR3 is TGCAGTGCTTCGGCCGCCGGGACAGGGATCTACGAGCAGTACTTC.

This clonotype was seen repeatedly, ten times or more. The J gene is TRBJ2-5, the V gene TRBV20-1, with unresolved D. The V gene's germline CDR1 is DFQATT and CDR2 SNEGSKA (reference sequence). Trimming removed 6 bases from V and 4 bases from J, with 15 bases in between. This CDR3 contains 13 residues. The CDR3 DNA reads TGCAGTGCCTATGATGAATTCGGAGAGACCCAGTACTTC. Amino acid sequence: CSAYDEFGETQYF.

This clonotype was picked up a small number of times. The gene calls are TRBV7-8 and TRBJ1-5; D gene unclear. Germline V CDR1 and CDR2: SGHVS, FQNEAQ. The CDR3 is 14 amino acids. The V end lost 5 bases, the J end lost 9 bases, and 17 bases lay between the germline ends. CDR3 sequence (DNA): TGTGCCAGCAGCCCTCGGGAGAGATATCGGCCCCAGCATTTT. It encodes CASSPRERYRPQHF.

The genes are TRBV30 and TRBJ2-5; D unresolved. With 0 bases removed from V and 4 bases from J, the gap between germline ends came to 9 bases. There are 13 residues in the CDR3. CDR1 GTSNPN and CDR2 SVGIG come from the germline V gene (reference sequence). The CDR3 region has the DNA TGTGCCTGGAGTGTAAGAACGGGAGAGACCCAGTACTTC. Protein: CAWSVRTGETQYF. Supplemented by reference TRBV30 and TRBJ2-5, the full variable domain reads SQTIHQWPATLVQPVGSPLSLECTVEGTSNPNLYWYRQAAGRGLQLLFYSVGIGQISSEVPQNLSASRPQDRQFILSSKKLLLSDSGFYLCAWSVRTGETQYFGPGTRLLVL.

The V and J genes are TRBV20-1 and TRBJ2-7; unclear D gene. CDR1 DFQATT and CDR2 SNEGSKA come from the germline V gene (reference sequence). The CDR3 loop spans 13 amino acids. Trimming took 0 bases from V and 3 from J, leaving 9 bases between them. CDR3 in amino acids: CSARDLASYEQYF. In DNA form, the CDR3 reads TGCAGTGCTAGAGATCTCGCGAGCTACGAGCAGTACTTC.

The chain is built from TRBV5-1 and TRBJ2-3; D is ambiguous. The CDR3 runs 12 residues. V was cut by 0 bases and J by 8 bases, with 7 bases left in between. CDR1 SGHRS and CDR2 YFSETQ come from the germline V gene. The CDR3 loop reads CASSLGRSTQYF. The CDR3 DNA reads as TGCGCCAGCAGCTTGGGACGGAGTACGCAGTATTTT.

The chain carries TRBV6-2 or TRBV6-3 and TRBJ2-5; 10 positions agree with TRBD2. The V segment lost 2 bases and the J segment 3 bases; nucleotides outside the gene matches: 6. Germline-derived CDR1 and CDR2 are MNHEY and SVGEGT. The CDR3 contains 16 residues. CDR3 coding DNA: TGTGCCAGCAGTTACGCGCCTAGCGGGGGAAAAGAGACCCAGTACTTC. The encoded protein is CASSYAPSGGKETQYF.

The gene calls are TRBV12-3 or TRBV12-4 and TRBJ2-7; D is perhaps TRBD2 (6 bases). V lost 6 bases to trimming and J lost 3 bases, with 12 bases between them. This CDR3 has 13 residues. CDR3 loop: CASRAGISYEQYF. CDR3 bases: TGTGCCAGCAGGGCGGGAATAAGCTACGAGCAGTACTTC.

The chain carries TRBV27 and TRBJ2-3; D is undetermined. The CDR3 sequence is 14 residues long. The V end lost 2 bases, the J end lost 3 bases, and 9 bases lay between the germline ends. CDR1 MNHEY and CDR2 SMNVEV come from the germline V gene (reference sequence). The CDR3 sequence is CASSLVRRTDTQYF. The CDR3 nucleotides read TGTGCCAGCAGTTTAGTGCGACGTACAGATACGCAGTATTTT.

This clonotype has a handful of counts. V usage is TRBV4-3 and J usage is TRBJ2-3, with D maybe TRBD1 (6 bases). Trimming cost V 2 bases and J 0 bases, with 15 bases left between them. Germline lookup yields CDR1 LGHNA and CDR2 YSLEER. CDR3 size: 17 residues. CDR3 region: CASSQSHWGPSTDTQYF. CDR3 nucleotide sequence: TGCGCCAGCAGCCAATCGCACTGGGGGCCGAGCACAGATACGCAGTATTTT.

Written as DNA, the CDR3 is TGTGCCAGCAACCGGGACATCAGAGGGAGGGAGCTGTTTTTT. Protein product: CASNRDIRGRELFF. The chain uses TRBV10-3 and TRBJ2-2, with D tentatively TRBD1 (6 bases). Trimming removed 10 bases at V and 9 bases at J, with 21 bases between. Germline CDR1 is ENHRY and CDR2 is SYGVKD. The CDR3 totals 14 residues.

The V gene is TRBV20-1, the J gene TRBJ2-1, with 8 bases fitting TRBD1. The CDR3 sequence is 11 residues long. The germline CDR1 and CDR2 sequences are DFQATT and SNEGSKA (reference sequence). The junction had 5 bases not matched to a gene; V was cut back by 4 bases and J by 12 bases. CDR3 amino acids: CSAKDRVPQFF. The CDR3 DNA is TGCAGTGCTAAGGACAGGGTTCCGCAGTTCTTC.

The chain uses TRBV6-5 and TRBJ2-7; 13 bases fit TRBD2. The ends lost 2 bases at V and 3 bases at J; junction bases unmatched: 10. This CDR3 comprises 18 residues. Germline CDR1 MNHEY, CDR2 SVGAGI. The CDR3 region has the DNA TGTGCCAGCAGTTACGGGTATCGGACTAGCGGGGGAGGCTACGAGCAGTACTTC. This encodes CASSYGYRTSGGGYEQYF.

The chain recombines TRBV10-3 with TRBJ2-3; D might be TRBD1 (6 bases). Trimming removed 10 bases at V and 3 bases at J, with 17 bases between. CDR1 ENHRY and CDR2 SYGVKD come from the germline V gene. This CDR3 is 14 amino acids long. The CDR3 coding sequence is TGTGCCACTGAGGACAGACCAGTAACAGATACGCAGTATTTT. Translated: CATEDRPVTDTQYF.

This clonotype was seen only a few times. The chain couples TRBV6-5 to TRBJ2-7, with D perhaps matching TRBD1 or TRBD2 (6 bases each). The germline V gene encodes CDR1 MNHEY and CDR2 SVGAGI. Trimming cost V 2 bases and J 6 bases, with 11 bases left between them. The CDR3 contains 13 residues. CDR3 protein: CASSYRGRTEQYF. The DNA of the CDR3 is TGTGCCAGCAGTTACAGGGGGAGGACCGAGCAGTACTTC.

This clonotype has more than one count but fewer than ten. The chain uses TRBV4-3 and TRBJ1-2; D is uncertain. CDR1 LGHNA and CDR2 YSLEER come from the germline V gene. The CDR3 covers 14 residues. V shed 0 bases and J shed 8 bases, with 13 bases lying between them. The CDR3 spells CASSQDRLRRGYTF. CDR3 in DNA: TGCGCCAGCAGCCAAGACAGGCTCCGGAGAGGCTACACCTTC.

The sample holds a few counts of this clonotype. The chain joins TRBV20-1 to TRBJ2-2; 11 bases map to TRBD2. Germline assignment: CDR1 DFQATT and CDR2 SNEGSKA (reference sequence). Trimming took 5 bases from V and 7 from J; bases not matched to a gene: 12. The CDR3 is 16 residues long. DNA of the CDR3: TGCAGTGCTTACCTAGCGGGGGGCCCCTTGGGCGGGGAGCTGTTTTTT. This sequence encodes CSAYLAGGPLGGELFF.

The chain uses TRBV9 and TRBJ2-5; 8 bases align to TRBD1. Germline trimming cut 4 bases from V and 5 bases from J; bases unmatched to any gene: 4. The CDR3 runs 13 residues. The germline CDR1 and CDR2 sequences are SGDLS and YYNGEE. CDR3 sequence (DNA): TGTGCCAGCAGCACCAGGGGGCGTGAGACCCAGTACTTC. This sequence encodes CASSTRGRETQYF.

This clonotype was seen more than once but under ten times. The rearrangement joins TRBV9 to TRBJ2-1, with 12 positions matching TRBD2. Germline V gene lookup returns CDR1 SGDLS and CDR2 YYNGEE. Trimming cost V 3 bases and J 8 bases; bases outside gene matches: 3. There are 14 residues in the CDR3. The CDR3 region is CASSGLAGEDEQFF. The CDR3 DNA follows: TGTGCCAGCAGCGGACTAGCGGGAGAGGATGAGCAGTTCTTC.

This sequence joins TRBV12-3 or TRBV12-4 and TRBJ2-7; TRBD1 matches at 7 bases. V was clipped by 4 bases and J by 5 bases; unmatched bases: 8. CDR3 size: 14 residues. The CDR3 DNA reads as TGTGCCAGCAGTTCGACAGGGCGGTTGGACGAGCAGTACTTC. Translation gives CASSSTGRLDEQYF.

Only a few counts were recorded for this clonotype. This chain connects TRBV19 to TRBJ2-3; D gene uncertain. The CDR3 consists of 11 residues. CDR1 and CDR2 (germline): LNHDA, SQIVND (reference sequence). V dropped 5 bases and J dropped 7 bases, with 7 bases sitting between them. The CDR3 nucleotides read TGTGCCAGTAGTCAGGTTAATACGCAGTATTTT. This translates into CASSQVNTQYF.

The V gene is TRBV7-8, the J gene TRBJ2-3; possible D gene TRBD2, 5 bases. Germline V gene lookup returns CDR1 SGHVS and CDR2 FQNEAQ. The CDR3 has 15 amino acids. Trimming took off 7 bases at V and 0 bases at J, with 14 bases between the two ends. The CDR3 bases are TGTGCCAGCACGAACATCCGGGGAAGCACAGATACGCAGTATTTT. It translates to CASTNIRGSTDTQYF. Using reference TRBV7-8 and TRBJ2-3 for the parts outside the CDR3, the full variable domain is GAGVSQSPRYKVAKRGQDVALRCDPISGHVSLFWYQQALGQGPEFLTYFQNEAQLDKSGLPSDRFFAERPEGSVSTLKIQRTQQEDSAVYLCASTNIRGSTDTQYFGPGTRLTVL.

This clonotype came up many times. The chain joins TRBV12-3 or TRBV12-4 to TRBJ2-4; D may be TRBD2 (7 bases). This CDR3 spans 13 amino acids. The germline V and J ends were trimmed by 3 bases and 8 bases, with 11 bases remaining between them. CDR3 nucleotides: TGTGCCAGCAGTTTTGGGGGGGCCCACATTCAGTACTTC. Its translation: CASSFGGAHIQYF.

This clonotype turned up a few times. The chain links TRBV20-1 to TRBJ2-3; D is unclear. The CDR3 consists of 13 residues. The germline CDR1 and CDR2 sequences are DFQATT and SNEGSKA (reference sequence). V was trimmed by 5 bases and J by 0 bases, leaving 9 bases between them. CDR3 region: CSAGFTSTDTQYF. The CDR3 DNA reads TGCAGTGCTGGCTTTACTAGCACAGATACGCAGTATTTT.

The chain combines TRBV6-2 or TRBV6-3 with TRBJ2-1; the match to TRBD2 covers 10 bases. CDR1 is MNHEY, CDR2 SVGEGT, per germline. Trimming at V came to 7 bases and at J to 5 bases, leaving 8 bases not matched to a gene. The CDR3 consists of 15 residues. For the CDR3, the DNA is TGTGCCAGCACCATAGGACTAGCGGCGAACAATGAGCAGTTCTTC. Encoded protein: CASTIGLAANNEQFF.

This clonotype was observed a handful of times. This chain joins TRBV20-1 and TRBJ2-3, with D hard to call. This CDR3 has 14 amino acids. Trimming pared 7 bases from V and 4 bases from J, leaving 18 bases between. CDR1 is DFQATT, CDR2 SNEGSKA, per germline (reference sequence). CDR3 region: CSVQAAVVSDTQYF. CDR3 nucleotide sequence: TGCAGTGTCCAAGCCGCGGTCGTCTCAGATACGCAGTATTTT.

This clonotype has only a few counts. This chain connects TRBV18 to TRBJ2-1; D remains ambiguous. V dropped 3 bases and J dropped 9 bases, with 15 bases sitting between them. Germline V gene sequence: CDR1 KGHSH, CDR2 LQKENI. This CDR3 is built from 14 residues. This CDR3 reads CASSPDRTDGEQFF. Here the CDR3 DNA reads TGTGCCAGCTCACCCGACCGGACGGATGGTGAGCAGTTCTTC.

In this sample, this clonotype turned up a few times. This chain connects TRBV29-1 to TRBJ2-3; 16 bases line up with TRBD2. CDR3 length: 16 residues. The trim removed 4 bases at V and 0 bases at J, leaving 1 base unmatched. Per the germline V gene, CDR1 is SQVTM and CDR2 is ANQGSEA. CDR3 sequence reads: CSVGGLAGGSTDTQYF. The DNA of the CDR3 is TGCAGCGTTGGGGGACTAGCGGGAGGGAGCACAGATACGCAGTATTTT.